This TCR beta chain was sequenced for a study of cytomegalovirus exposure and HLA in healthy donors. Whole-study findings and limits: Several top significant clusters appeared, in a later analysis, to be linked to common viral pathogens. Analysis performed later showed TCR beta chains linked to HLA being more clonally expanded than equally common others.

V was clipped by 6 bases and J by 3 bases, with 14 bases between them. This CDR3 region has 15 residues. Germline V lookup: CDR1 LNHDA, CDR2 SQIVND (reference sequence). The sample holds a few counts of this clone. Its antigen is not known. 13 Jbeta primers and 60 Vbeta primers were used for the PCR. Some clones are missing from TCRdb's copy, which holds only in-frame ones; the method was immunoSEQ multiplex PCR. The sample yields roughly 120,000 clones, roughly 80% seen once. Though probably carrying unrecorded immune exposures, donors were nominally healthy at sampling. Sequenced sample: PBMCs. V and J are TRBV19 and TRBJ1-4; the D gene is possibly TRBD1 (6 bases). The receptor was isolated from a man aged 45-60 years in good health and CMV-seropositive. The CDR3 here is CASRTTTGPNEKLFF. CDR3 bases: TGTGCCAGTAGAACTACTACAGGGCCTAATGAAAAACTGTTTTTT.